The 9 T cell receptor beta chains presented below share a single source sample, sequenced in a study of blood T cell repertoires in COVID-19. Repertoires were generated with immunoSEQ multiplex PCR, while TCRdb's copy carries only in-frame clones and drops some. The sample shows about 300,000 clones, around 90% of them seen only once. The source material was peripheral blood. The receptors originated from a man between 18 and 29 years old who had recovered from COVID-19.

In its sample, this clone was seen once. The chain combines TRBV6-2 or TRBV6-3 with TRBJ1-2; D is unresolved. The V end was cut by 4 bases, the J end by 4 bases, with 16 bases between. The CDR3 has 15 residues. Germline loops: CDR1 MNHEY, CDR2 SVGEGT. The CDR3 region is CASSFPDWITYGYTF. CDR3 in DNA: TGTGCCAGCAGTTTCCCGGACTGGATAACCTATGGCTACACCTTC.

The V gene is TRBV7-9, the J gene TRBJ1-1, with D possibly being TRBD1 (6 bases). Germline assignment: CDR1 SEHNR and CDR2 FQNEAQ (reference sequence). This CDR3 is built from 13 residues. Trimming shortened V by 8 bases and J by 0 bases, and 10 bases separated the two germline ends. This chain's CDR3 is CASGGAVNTEAFF. The CDR3, as DNA: TGTGCCAGCGGGGGGGCCGTGAACACTGAAGCTTTCTTT. Combining the CDR3 with reference TRBV7-9 and TRBJ1-1 gives the whole variable domain DTGVSQNPRHKITKRGQNVTFRCDPISEHNRLYWYRQTLGQGPEFLTYFQNEAQLEKSRLLSDRFSAERPKGSFSTLEIQRTEQGDSAMYLCASGGAVNTEAFFGQGTRLTVV.

J is TRBJ1-1 and V is TRBV6-5; 10 bases fit TRBD1. The V gene end was trimmed by 5 bases and the J gene end by 3 bases; junction bases not matched to a gene: 3. This CDR3 contains 14 residues. Germline values: CDR1 MNHEY, CDR2 SVGAGI. The CDR3 region has the DNA TGTGCCAGCAGTAAGGGACAGGGGCACACTGAAGCTTTCTTT. Translation: CASSKGQGHTEAFF.

The rearrangement uses TRBV18 and TRBJ1-5; 8 nucleotides agree with TRBD1. The CDR3 contains 14 residues. Germline CDR1 and CDR2: KGHSH and LQKENI. The ends lost 4 bases at V and 2 bases at J; junction bases unmatched: 1. The CDR3: CASSQTGGNQPQHF. The CDR3 coding sequence is TGTGCCAGCTCACAGACAGGGGGCAATCAGCCCCAGCATTTT.

The rearrangement links TRBV10-3 to TRBJ2-1, with TRBD2 identical over 8 bases. This CDR3 is 13 amino acids long. J gave up 10 bases and V 0 bases, and 2 bases lay outside the gene matches. The V gene's germline CDR1 is ENHRY and CDR2 SYGVKD. The CDR3 DNA reads TGTGCCATCAGTGAGTCTCCTAGCGGGGAGCAGTTCTTC. This gives the protein CAISESPSGEQFF.

The rearrangement links TRBV4-1 to TRBJ1-6, with 11 positions matching TRBD1. Germline V gene lookup returns CDR1 MGHRA and CDR2 YSYEKL. The V gene end was trimmed by 4 bases and the J gene end by 7 bases; junction bases not matched to a gene: 6. The CDR3 covers 16 residues. CDR3 region: CASSPGQGAWNSPLHF. The CDR3 nucleotides are TGCGCCAGCAGCCCTGGACAGGGGGCATGGAATTCACCCCTCCACTTT.

The chain carries TRBV15 and TRBJ2-7, with 9 nucleotides matching TRBD1. The CDR3 has 17 amino acids. The V gene's germline CDR1 is LNHNV and CDR2 YYDKDF (reference sequence). J was trimmed by 5 bases and V by 3 bases; bases with no gene match: 14. CDR3 nucleotide sequence: TGTGCCACCAGCAGCCCTACCCTAGGACAGGGGAGGGACGAGCAGTACTTC. Translated: CATSSPTLGQGRDEQYF.

This chain connects TRBV3-1 (or the pseudogene TRBV3-2) to TRBJ1-2, with a tentative D call TRBD1 (5 bases). Trimming pared 6 bases from V and 8 bases from J, leaving 13 bases between. Germline CDR1 reads LGHDT; CDR2 reads YNNKEL (reference sequence). This CDR3 has 12 residues. This CDR3 reads CASRPLSGGYTF. For the CDR3, the DNA is TGTGCCAGCAGACCTTTATCAGGGGGCTACACCTTC.

The sample holds a few counts of this clone. The chain employs TRBV7-8 and TRBJ2-5, with TRBD1 as a possible D gene (6 bases). There are 13 residues in the CDR3. CDR1 SGHVS and CDR2 FQNEAQ come from the germline V gene. Trimming shortened V by 3 bases and J by 7 bases, and 12 bases separated the two germline ends. The CDR3 loop reads CASSLGAQGTQYF. DNA for the CDR3: TGTGCCAGCAGCTTGGGGGCCCAGGGGACCCAGTACTTC.